The rows below give T cell receptor beta chains drawn from one sample of a study of beta chain features in type 1 diabetes. The assay was immunoSEQ multiplex PCR, and TCRdb's table has in-frame clones only and misses some. Here the sample spans tens of thousands of clones, approximately 56% being singletons. Input material: Tregs from blood. These TCRs come from a woman between 18 and 30 years old in good health. The CDR3 runs from the conserved cysteine through the conserved F or W. Fields, in order: V gene, D gene, clone size, J gene, CDR3 protein, CDR3 DNA. The D gene is left open where the match is weak. Only part of the rows carry a size: once, few, many, or a class if the clone is expanded.

>TRBV10-2|TRBD1|NA|TRBJ2-2
CASRGPRQGDGELFF
TGCGCCAGCAGAGGACCCAGACAGGGTGACGGGGAGCTGTTTTTT
>TRBV29-1|NA|NA|TRBJ2-5
CSVTPSQETQYF
TGCAGCGTAACACCTTCCCAAGAGACCCAGTACTTC
>TRBV7-3|TRBD2|NA|TRBJ2-6
CASSLYTTSGSSGANVLTF
TGTGCCAGCAGCTTATACACGACTAGCGGGAGCTCTGGGGCCAACGTCCTGACTTTC
>TRBV7-9|TRBD1|few|TRBJ1-5
CASSEDRDGRHQPQHF
TGTGCCAGCAGCGAAGACAGGGACGGTCGACATCAGCCCCAGCATTTT
>TRBV9|TRBD1|NA|TRBJ2-6
CASSAGTGSSGANVLTF
TGTGCCAGCAGCGCCGGGACAGGCAGCTCTGGGGCCAACGTCCTGACTTTC
>TRBV4-3|NA|NA|TRBJ2-7
CASSQMPEGRYEQYF
TGCGCCAGCAGCCAAATGCCGGAGGGAAGATACGAGCAGTACTTC
>TRBV19|NA|few|TRBJ2-6
CASSEPAGLPKSSGANVLTF
TGTGCCAGTAGTGAACCTGCGGGACTCCCTAAGAGCTCTGGGGCCAACGTCCTGACTTTC
>TRBV6-5|NA|NA|TRBJ2-1
CASRNNLNEQFF
TGTGCCAGCAGAAACAACCTGAATGAGCAGTTCTTC
>TRBV11-2|TRBD2|NA|TRBJ2-3
CASSGLAGRGDTQYF
TGTGCCAGCAGCGGACTAGCGGGAAGAGGGGATACGCAGTATTTT
>TRBV5-6|NA|NA|TRBJ2-3
CASSLFGGTRTDTQYF
TGTGCCAGCAGCTTGTTTGGAGGTACCCGCACAGATACGCAGTATTTT
>TRBV10-3|TRBD2|few|TRBJ2-7
CAISQILAGHEQYF
TGTGCCATCAGCCAAATTTTAGCGGGCCACGAGCAGTACTTC
>TRBV5-1|TRBD1|NA|TRBJ2-3
CASNIKGTGLFASTDTQYF
TGCGCCAGCAATATCAAGGGGACAGGACTTTTCGCTAGCACAGATACGCAGTATTTT
>TRBV2|NA|once|TRBJ1-2
CASSGRTAGAFFRAGGYTF
TGTGCCAGCAGTGGGAGGACAGCTGGGGCCTTTTTTCGGGCTGGGGGCTACACCTTC
>TRBV7-9|NA|NA|TRBJ2-3
CASSPGSTTNSGTDTQYF
TGTGCCAGCAGCCCGGGATCGACCACTAACAGTGGCACAGATACGCAGTATTTT
>TRBV5-1|NA|NA|TRBJ1-2
CASSLDGRAIANYGYTF
TGCGCCAGCAGCTTGGATGGCAGGGCGATAGCTAACTATGGCTACACCTTC
>TRBV4-1|NA|NA|TRBJ2-7
CASSQDTGVWGLSYEQYF
TGCGCCAGCAGCCAAGATACGGGGGTTTGGGGTTTATCCTACGAGCAGTACTTC
>TRBV7-2|TRBD2|NA|TRBJ2-3
CASSLKGTSVRGADTQYF
TGTGCCAGCAGCCTAAAGGGGACTAGCGTTAGGGGGGCAGATACGCAGTATTTT
>TRBV6-1|NA|NA|TRBJ2-7
CASSEGEAGRYEQYF
TGTGCCAGCAGTGAAGGGGAGGCAGGGAGGTACGAGCAGTACTTC
>TRBV29-1|NA|NA|TRBJ1-1
CSVSSGGADTEAFF
TGCAGCGTTTCTTCGGGAGGGGCGGACACTGAAGCTTTCTTT
>TRBV7-3|TRBD1|NA|TRBJ2-5
CASSLMGQGQETQYF
TGTGCCAGCAGCTTAATGGGACAGGGGCAAGAGACCCAGTACTTC
>TRBV19|NA|NA|TRBJ2-7
CASSIGAGIHEQYF
TGTGCCAGTAGTATCGGCGCAGGGATCCACGAGCAGTACTTC
>TRBV7-6|NA|NA|TRBJ2-7
CASSLDTDKVSEQYF
TGTGCCAGCAGCTTGGATACAGATAAGGTTAGCGAGCAGTACTTC
>TRBV10-3|TRBD1|few|TRBJ2-7
CATWSGQGVAYEQYF
TGTGCCACCTGGTCGGGACAGGGGGTTGCCTACGAGCAGTACTTC
>TRBV6-5|NA|once|TRBJ2-2
CASSLHRANTGELFF
TGTGCCAGCAGCCTTCACCGGGCGAACACCGGGGAGCTGTTTTTT
>TRBV29-1|NA|few|TRBJ2-1
CSVAASSGNEQFF
TGCAGCGTTGCGGCTAGCTCGGGGAATGAGCAGTTCTTC
>TRBV2|TRBD2|NA|TRBJ2-7
CASRLTGGVYEQYF
TGTGCCAGCAGACTAACGGGGGGAGTCTACGAGCAGTACTTC
>TRBV28|NA|few|TRBJ2-7
CASSPPDFSSYEQYF
TGTGCCAGCAGCCCCCCCGACTTCAGCTCCTACGAGCAGTACTTC
>TRBV7-9|NA|few|TRBJ2-7
CASEDSFYEQYF
TGTGCCAGCGAAGACAGTTTCTACGAGCAGTACTTC
>TRBV9|NA|NA|TRBJ2-1
CASSAARSGPIPYNEQFF
TGTGCCAGCAGCGCGGCGAGGAGCGGACCTATTCCTTACAATGAGCAGTTCTTC
>TRBV29-1|NA|NA|TRBJ1-1
CSVDNTRGNTEAFF
TGCAGCGTTGATAACACCCGAGGGAACACTGAAGCTTTCTTT
>TRBV7-9|NA|few|TRBJ1-1
CASSQTWSVLNTEAFF
TGTGCCAGCAGCCAAACCTGGAGTGTTTTGAACACTGAAGCTTTCTTT
>TRBV28|NA|medium-sized|TRBJ1-5
CASSVRRGSLKPQHF
TGTGCCAGCAGTGTCCGCAGGGGCTCCCTGAAGCCCCAGCATTTT
>TRBV30|TRBD1|few|TRBJ1-1
CAWSVGGTAMNTEAFF
TGTGCCTGGAGTGTAGGCGGGACAGCCATGAACACTGAAGCTTTCTTT
>TRBV7-2|NA|NA|TRBJ2-2
CASSKQGRAGELFF
TGTGCCAGCAGCAAACAGGGAAGGGCCGGGGAGCTGTTTTTT
>TRBV11-1|TRBD1|few|TRBJ2-3
CASSLRTGARTDTQYF
TGTGCCAGCAGCTTAAGAACAGGGGCGAGGACAGATACGCAGTATTTT
>TRBV9|TRBD2|NA|TRBJ2-7
CASSVSSGHYEQYF
TGTGCCAGCAGCGTATCTAGCGGGCACTACGAGCAGTACTTC
>TRBV7-8|NA|few|TRBJ1-5
CASSRGHGGNQPQHF
TGTGCCAGCAGCAGGGGCCACGGGGGGAATCAGCCCCAGCATTTT
>TRBV5-5|TRBD2|few|TRBJ2-1
CASSLLANMIYNEQFF
TGTGCCAGCAGCCTACTAGCGAACATGATCTACAATGAGCAGTTCTTC
>TRBV30|TRBD2|NA|TRBJ2-1
CAWNAAGGFLGLYNEQFF
TGTGCCTGGAACGCAGCGGGAGGGTTTCTGGGCTTATACAATGAGCAGTTCTTC
>TRBV19|NA|NA|TRBJ1-2
CASKTRQYGYTF
TGTGCGAGTAAAACAAGACAGTATGGCTACACCTTC
>TRBV15|NA|NA|TRBJ2-7
CATSRGLSDRVDEQYF
TGTGCCACCAGCAGAGGATTATCTGACAGAGTGGACGAGCAGTACTTC